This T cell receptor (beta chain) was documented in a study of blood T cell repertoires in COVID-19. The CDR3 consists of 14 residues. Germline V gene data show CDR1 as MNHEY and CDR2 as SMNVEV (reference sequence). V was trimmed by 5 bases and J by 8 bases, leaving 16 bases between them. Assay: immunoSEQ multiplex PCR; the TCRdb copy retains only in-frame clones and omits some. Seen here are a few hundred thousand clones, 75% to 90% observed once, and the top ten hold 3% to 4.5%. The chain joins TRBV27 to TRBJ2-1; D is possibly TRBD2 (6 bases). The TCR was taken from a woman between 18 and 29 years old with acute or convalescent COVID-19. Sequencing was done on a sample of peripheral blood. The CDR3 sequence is CASSPTPSDDEQFF. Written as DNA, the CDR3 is TGTGCCAGCAGTCCTACACCTAGCGACGATGAGCAGTTCTTC.